The T cell receptor (beta chain) under discussion was sequenced for a study of T cells expressing NK-cell markers. TCRdb re-called the 5' RACE reads and catalogs CDR3 proteins one per entry, DNA excluded. Its table lists some 460,000 distinct CDR3 sequences. Germline V gene data show CDR1 as MDHEN and CDR2 as SYDVKM. The CDR3 is made up of 14 amino acids. Sequencing was done on a sample of blood T cells: a sorted CD56 or NKG2C T cell subset, CD4+ or CD8+ T cells, or bulk PBMC T cells (not recorded which). This clonotype was sampled from a woman in her forties or fifties in good health. The chain recombines TRBV28 with TRBJ2-2; absent DNA, TCRdb's TRBD1 call cannot be checked. The CDR3 spells CATKTGTNTGELFF.